The TCR beta chain under discussion was sequenced for a study of blood T cell repertoires in COVID-19. Across the study: From T cells, B-cell-depleted T cells, or PBMCs came the material, which was cDNA or gDNA.

The germline gives CDR1 LNHDA, CDR2 SQIVND (reference sequence). Trimming removed 6 bases from V and 3 bases from J, with 12 bases in between. CDR3 length: 15 residues. A few counts support this clone. Study processing details: Using reference gene primer amplification, nucleated cell counts were estimated. Sequenced by immunoSEQ multiplex PCR; TCRdb stores in-frame clones only, minus some. From that table come the V and J calls and clone size; the DNA was used to work out D and trimming. Of 35,000 to 45,000 clones listed, nearly 90% are singletons. The sequenced sample consisted of peripheral blood. The chain links TRBV19 to TRBJ2-6; D is uncertain. This TCR was recovered from a human donor in a cohort sampled during active COVID-19. CDR3 amino acids: CASRWQANGANVLTF. CDR3 DNA: TGTGCCAGTAGGTGGCAGGCTAATGGGGCCAACGTCCTGACTTTC.